The 27 T cell receptor beta chains below were found in one sample sequenced in a study of shared clonotypes between healthy human individuals. The assay was immunoSEQ multiplex PCR, and TCRdb's table has in-frame clones only and misses some. The table records roughly 1,500,000 clones, 98% to 99% of them present only once. Source material: naive CD4+ T cells sorted from blood. Described subset: CD45RA+ positively selected. These receptor sequences come from a man aged 30 to 45 in good health.

The chain carries TRBV7-2 and TRBJ2-2, with 11 bases matching TRBD2. CDR3 size: 15 residues. The germline V gene encodes CDR1 SGHTA and CDR2 FQGNSA. V lost 5 bases and J lost 10; bases outside the gene matches: 9. The CDR3 loop is CASSTTSGNVAELFF. As DNA, the CDR3 is TGTGCCAGCAGCACGACTAGCGGGAACGTAGCGGAGCTGTTTTTT.

The chain uses TRBV7-2 and TRBJ1-5; D gene ambiguous. The CDR3 extends over 14 amino acids. Germline loops: CDR1 SGHTA, CDR2 FQGNSA. V lost 8 bases to trimming and J lost 3 bases, with 14 bases between them. CDR3 protein: CASSPAWPNQPQHF. The CDR3 DNA reads as TGTGCCAGCTCCCCCGCGTGGCCCAATCAGCCCCAGCATTTT.

The V and J genes are TRBV30 and TRBJ1-2, with TRBD1 matching 10 bases. The V gene's germline CDR1 is GTSNPN and CDR2 SVGIG (reference sequence). With V trimmed by 4 bases and J by 8 bases, 22 bases remained unmatched. The CDR3 runs 18 residues. The CDR3 coding sequence is TGTGCCTGGACAAGAAACTCAAGACCCGGTTGGACAGGGGGAGGCTACACCTTC. Protein: CAWTRNSRPGWTGGGYTF.

The rearrangement links TRBV7-2 to TRBJ2-7; D is possibly TRBD2 (6 bases). Trimming removed 0 bases at V and 3 bases at J, with 12 bases between. Germline V gives CDR1 SGHTA, CDR2 FQGNSA. CDR3 length equals 15 residues. The CDR3 DNA is TGTGCCAGCAGCTTAGCGAGGGACTCTAGCTACGAGCAGTACTTC. Its translation: CASSLARDSSYEQYF.

The genes are TRBV6-4 and TRBJ2-1; 10 bases match TRBD2. The CDR3 consists of 16 residues. Per the germline V gene, CDR1 is MRHNA and CDR2 is SNTAGT. DNA for the CDR3: TGTGGCCGGGAGGGAGGGGCTAGCGGGAGTAGTCATGAGCAGTTCTTC. Amino acids: CGREGGASGSSHEQFF.

The V call is TRBV7-2, the J call TRBJ1-4; D not resolved. Per the germline V gene, CDR1 is SGHTA and CDR2 is FQGNSA. Trimming left V 6 bases short and J 6 bases short, with 14 bases between. This CDR3 contains 14 residues. The CDR3 DNA reads TGTGCCAGCAGTAAACAGTTCGTCGATGAAAAACTGTTTTTT. The encoded protein is CASSKQFVDEKLFF. Supplemented by reference TRBV7-2 and TRBJ1-4, the full variable domain reads GAGVSQSPSNKVTEKGKDVELRCDPISGHTALYWYRQSLGQGLEFLIYFQGNSAPDKSGLPSDRFSAERTGGSVSTLTIQRTQQEDSAVYLCASSKQFVDEKLFFGSGTQLSVL.

The J gene is TRBJ2-6, the V gene TRBV9; 11 nucleotides line up with TRBD1. The V and J ends lost 2 bases and 4 bases, in that order; junction bases with no gene match: 8. Germline V lookup: CDR1 SGDLS, CDR2 YYNGEE. CDR3 length: 18 amino acids. The CDR3: CASSVFGQGAAGANVLTF. CDR3 nucleotides: TGTGCCAGCAGCGTCTTTGGACAGGGGGCTGCCGGGGCCAACGTCCTGACTTTC.

The chain employs TRBV28 and TRBJ1-5, with a weak D call TRBD1 (6 bases). The V gene's germline CDR1 is MDHEN and CDR2 SYDVKM. With 5 bases removed from V and 5 bases from J, the gap between germline ends came to 13 bases. The CDR3 is made up of 14 amino acids. The chain's CDR3 is CASSPTGLHQPQHF. CDR3 DNA: TGTGCCAGCAGTCCTACAGGGTTGCATCAGCCCCAGCATTTT. Variable domain in full (rest from reference TRBV28 and TRBJ1-5): DVKVTQSSRYLVKRTGEKVFLECVQDMDHENMFWYRQDPGLGLRLIYFSYDVKMKEKGDIPEGYSVSREKKERFSLILESASTNQTSMYLCASSPTGLHQPQHFGDGTRLSIL.

The chain uses TRBV28 and TRBJ1-5; D is undetermined. The CDR3 contains 14 residues. Germline CDR1 MDHEN, CDR2 SYDVKM. The ends were cut back, 2 bases at V and 4 bases at J, with 9 bases in the middle. CDR3 in DNA: TGTGCCAGCAGTTTAACAGCACTGAATCAGCCCCAGCATTTT. Its protein is CASSLTALNQPQHF.

The rearrangement joins TRBV5-6 to TRBJ2-5; TRBD1 agrees at 10 bases. Per the germline V gene, CDR1 is SGHDT and CDR2 is YYEEEE. The CDR3 length is 16 residues. Trimming at V came to 5 bases and at J to 0 bases, leaving 7 bases not matched to a gene. CDR3 amino acids: CASRLTGGFDQETQYF. The CDR3 DNA sequence: TGTGCCAGCAGACTGACAGGGGGCTTTGACCAAGAGACCCAGTACTTC.

The chain's CDR3 is CASSFRGLATEAFF. DNA for the CDR3: TGTGCCAGCAGTTTTCGGGGGCTGGCCACTGAAGCTTTCTTT. The J gene is TRBJ1-1, the V gene TRBV28; a weak D match, TRBD1 (6 bases). CDR3 size: 14 residues. Trimming took 3 bases from V and 4 from J, leaving 12 bases between them. In germline, CDR1 is MDHEN, CDR2 SYDVKM.

The chain recombines TRBV11-2 with TRBJ2-7, with D unclear. The CDR3 has 14 amino acids. V was trimmed by 0 bases and J by 6 bases, leaving 12 bases between them. Germline lookup yields CDR1 SGHAT and CDR2 FQNNGV. DNA for the CDR3: TGTGCCAGCAGCTTAGAAAGATCAGGCTTCGAGCAGTACTTC. Amino acids: CASSLERSGFEQYF. Variable domain in full (rest from reference TRBV11-2 and TRBJ2-7): EAGVAQSPRYKIIEKRQSVAFWCNPISGHATLYWYQQILGQGPKLLIQFQNNGVVDDSQLPKDRFSAERLKGVDSTLKIQPAKLEDSAVYLCASSLERSGFEQYFGPGTRLTVT.

CDR3 sequence reads: CASSLGTGALGAFF. Here the CDR3 DNA reads TGCGCCAGCAGCTTGGGGACAGGGGCCCTAGGAGCTTTCTTT. V usage is TRBV5-1 and J usage is TRBJ1-1, with 9 bases that match TRBD1. The ends lost 0 bases at V and 10 bases at J; junction bases unmatched: 7. Per germline, CDR1 SGHRS and CDR2 YFSETQ. The CDR3 contains 14 residues.

The V gene is TRBV6-5, the J gene TRBJ1-5; TRBD1 matches 7 bases. The germline CDR1 and CDR2 sequences are MNHEY and SVGAGI. After removal of 6 bases from V and 1 base from J, the junction contained 6 bases not matched to a gene. The CDR3 length is 15 residues. In DNA form, the CDR3 reads TGTGCCAGCAGCCAGGGGGGGGCGAGCAATCAGCCCCAGCATTTT. It translates to CASSQGGASNQPQHF.

The J gene is TRBJ2-3, the V gene TRBV5-4; maybe TRBD1 (5 bases). The CDR3 loop spans 15 amino acids. Germline CDR1 SGHNT, CDR2 YYREEE (reference sequence). The V end was cut by 0 bases, the J end by 4 bases, with 12 bases between. The CDR3 sequence: CASSLGGNRPDTQYF. The CDR3 nucleotides are TGTGCCAGCAGCTTGGGGGGCAACCGCCCAGATACGCAGTATTTT.

The chain employs TRBV5-4 and TRBJ1-2; 8 nucleotides agree with TRBD1. The ends lost 4 bases at V and 2 bases at J; junction bases unmatched: 7. The CDR3 has 15 amino acids. Germline CDR1 and CDR2: SGHNT and YYREEE (reference sequence). CDR3 in amino acids: CASSPYRGRNYGYTF. DNA for the CDR3: TGTGCCAGCAGCCCTTACAGGGGGAGGAACTATGGCTACACCTTC.

CDR3 sequence reads: CASSIRIPLGGGNEQFF. The CDR3 region has the DNA TGTGCCAGTAGTATCCGAATCCCTCTAGGAGGGGGCAATGAGCAGTTCTTC. The rearrangement links TRBV19 to TRBJ2-1; D is perhaps TRBD1 or TRBD2 (6 bases each). This CDR3 region has 17 residues. Germline-derived CDR1 and CDR2 are LNHDA and SQIVND (reference sequence). V lost 3 bases to trimming and J lost 6 bases, with 21 bases between them.

The rearrangement links TRBV11-3 to TRBJ2-3, with TRBD1 matching 10 bases. Germline CDR1 reads SGHNT; CDR2 reads YENEEA. CDR3 length equals 15 residues. Trimming cost V 5 bases and J 5 bases; bases outside gene matches: 7. The CDR3 loop reads CASSQRQGAKDTQYF. Written as DNA, the CDR3 is TGTGCCAGCAGCCAAAGACAGGGGGCGAAAGATACGCAGTATTTT.

V is TRBV19 and J is TRBJ1-5; D remains unclear. The CDR3 is made up of 14 amino acids. The V gene's germline CDR1 is LNHDA and CDR2 SQIVND (reference sequence). The ends were cut back, 9 bases at V and 1 base at J, with 13 bases in the middle. The CDR3 DNA is TGTGCCAGCGACCTGATTGGAAGCAATCAGCCCCAGCATTTT. Its protein is CASDLIGSNQPQHF. Filled out from reference TRBV19 and TRBJ1-5, the complete variable domain reads DGGITQSPKYLFRKEGQNVTLSCEQNLNHDAMYWYRQDPGQGLRLIYYSQIVNDFQKGDIAEGYSVSREKKESFPLTVTSAQKNPTAFYLCASDLIGSNQPQHFGDGTRLSIL.

This chain joins TRBV4-1 and TRBJ1-1; 9 nucleotides agree with TRBD1. The CDR3 length is 16 residues. Germline CDR1 is MGHRA and CDR2 is YSYEKL. Trimming at V came to 2 bases and at J to 5 bases, leaving 9 bases not matched to a gene. The CDR3 here is CASSQPRGQGYTEAFF. The CDR3 region has the DNA TGCGCCAGCAGCCAACCCCGAGGACAGGGGTATACTGAAGCTTTCTTT.

Remarks on this clone: The same CDR3 can be traced to other DNA sequences in this sample. V gene TRBV5-1 combines with J gene TRBJ2-5; no firm D call. The CDR3 contains 13 residues. Trimming stripped 0 bases from V and 5 bases from J, with 8 bases between. CDR1 is SGHRS and CDR2 is YFSETQ in the germline V gene. CDR3 loop: CASSLVPEETQYF. CDR3 DNA: TGCGCCAGCAGCTTGGTACCTGAGGAGACCCAGTACTTC.

The rearrangement links TRBV27 to TRBJ2-7; 8 positions agree with TRBD2. Germline V gene data show CDR1 as MNHEY and CDR2 as SMNVEV (reference sequence). The J segment lost 4 bases and the V segment lost 4 bases, leaving 21 bases of the junction unmatched. The CDR3 is made up of 19 amino acids. This CDR3 reads CASSSDLPTSLAGQYEQYF. The CDR3 DNA reads as TGTGCCAGCAGTTCAGACCTACCGACTTCCTTAGCGGGACAATACGAGCAGTACTTC.

V gene TRBV29-1 combines with J gene TRBJ2-5; D is uncertain. The ends were cut back, 6 bases at V and 2 bases at J, with 16 bases in the middle. The CDR3 is 14 amino acids. Germline V CDR1 and CDR2: SQVTM, ANQGSEA. The chain's CDR3 is CSVVHWAAQETQYF. The CDR3 nucleotides read TGCAGCGTGGTCCATTGGGCCGCACAAGAGACCCAGTACTTC.

CDR3 in DNA: TGTGCCAGCAGCTCACAGGGATTCCGCGCGGAGACCCAGTACTTC. As protein: CASSSQGFRAETQYF. The rearrangement joins TRBV7-2 to TRBJ2-5, with D maybe TRBD1 (6 bases). From germline, CDR1 is SGHTA and CDR2 FQGNSA. The CDR3 consists of 15 residues. V was shortened by 4 bases and J by 5 bases, with 17 bases between the two germline ends.

On this clone itself: Other DNA variants within this sample encode the same CDR3. This sequence joins TRBV5-1 and TRBJ2-7, with D perhaps being TRBD1 or TRBD2 (5 bases each). Germline values: CDR1 SGHRS, CDR2 YFSETQ. CDR3 size: 14 residues. V was clipped by 0 bases and J by 0 bases, with 7 bases between them. The CDR3 region is CASSLARGSYEQYF. CDR3 in DNA: TGCGCCAGCAGCTTGGCGAGGGGCTCCTACGAGCAGTACTTC. Supplemented by reference TRBV5-1 and TRBJ2-7, the full variable domain reads KAGVTQTPRYLIKTRGQQVTLSCSPISGHRSVSWYQQTPGQGLQFLFEYFSETQRNKGNFPGRFSGRQFSNSRSEMNVSTLELGDSALYLCASSLARGSYEQYFGPGTRLTVT.

The rearrangement links TRBV9 to TRBJ1-5; D gene unclear. From germline, CDR1 is SGDLS and CDR2 YYNGEE. V was shortened by 0 bases and J by 3 bases, with 16 bases between the two germline ends. The CDR3 has 17 amino acids. CDR3 region: CASSVGLDGTDNQPQHF. The CDR3 DNA is TGTGCCAGCAGCGTAGGTTTAGACGGTACGGACAATCAGCCCCAGCATTTT.

The chain has TRBV28 and TRBJ2-7; 10 bases line up with TRBD2. The CDR3 extends over 15 amino acids. Germline-derived CDR1 and CDR2 are MDHEN and SYDVKM. V gave up 5 bases and J gave up 4 bases; unmatched junction bases: 8. CDR3 DNA sequence: TGTGCCAGCAGTGGCCCTAGCGGGAGCTCTTACGAGCAGTACTTC. It specifies CASSGPSGSSYEQYF.